This T cell receptor beta chain was captured by sequencing in a study of early T cells in non-severe SARS-CoV-2 infection. Researchers attached unique molecular identifiers to individual cDNA molecules. One entry per CDR3 protein results from TCRdb running MiXCR on the 5' RACE reads. The repertoire includes some 85,000 distinct CDR3 sequences, roughly 15% of them detected once, and around 1.5% sits in the top ten. Study-wide results and caveats: Matching with VDJdb favored anti-spike CD8 responses (missing private and CD4 specificities).

This clonotype occurred many times. Its antigen is unknown. The receptor was derived from an adult who was a healthcare worker with PCR-confirmed SARS-CoV-2 infection or an uninfected control (not recorded which). Material for sequencing was whole blood.

The CDR3 spells CASSPLAGQVNTEAFF. The CDR3 nucleotides are TGTGCCAGCAGCCCGTTAGCGGGACAGGTGAACACTGAAGCTTTCTTT. V gene TRBV6-6 combines with J gene TRBJ1-1; 8 positions match TRBD1. The trim removed 6 bases at V and 0 bases at J, leaving 9 bases unmatched. Germline loops: CDR1 MNHNY, CDR2 SVGAGI (reference sequence). This CDR3 has 16 amino acids.